The source of this T cell receptor (beta chain) is a study of cytomegalovirus exposure and HLA in healthy donors. A multiplex PCR was run with 60 Vbeta primers and 13 Jbeta primers. Profiling relied on immunoSEQ multiplex PCR, and the TCRdb table lists in-frame clones only, not all of them. The table shows hundreds of thousands of clones, with about 77% occurring only once. V lost 6 bases to trimming and J lost 2 bases, with 17 bases between them. The CDR3 sequence is 15 residues long. Germline values: CDR1 SGHTA, CDR2 FQGNSA. The sequence came from a boy aged 5-17 years in good health and CMV-seronegative. The sequencing input was PBMCs. The chain links TRBV7-2 to TRBJ2-7; weak D call: TRBD1 (6 bases). DNA of the CDR3: TGTGCCAGCAGACAGGTGCAGGGGCCGACCTACGAGCAGTACTTC. Protein: CASRQVQGPTYEQYF.